The present entry profiles one TCR beta chain with its context. Antigen unknown. The authors drew roughly 9.8 milliliters of peripheral blood from each donor. This entry is derived from a study of blood T cells in healthy people across ages. The study, taken as a whole, reports: Investigators treated diversity estimates from one million T cells as underestimates. Bulk PBMC profiling left naive and antigen-experienced comparisons inconclusive.

Alongside a J-beta primer mix, a sample-barcoded 5' primer served in a second PCR lasting 7 to 11 cycles. Each cDNA molecule was tagged by a template-switch adaptor with 12 random nucleotides. From the 5' RACE reads, TCRdb called clonotypes with MiXCR, one entry per CDR3 protein. Among over 1,500,000 distinct CDR3 sequences, more than 35% were seen once, and the ten largest hold 23%. The CDR3 covers 13 residues. Trimming left V 6 bases short and J 1 base short, with 11 bases between. Germline V gene lookup returns CDR1 SGHRS and CDR2 YFSETQ. Sample: blood. The chain couples TRBV5-1 to TRBJ2-7, with no clear D. The source is a human donor in good health. The CDR3 coding sequence is TGCGCCAGCAACTTCGACAATTCCTACGAGCAGTACTTC. Translation gives CASNFDNSYEQYF.